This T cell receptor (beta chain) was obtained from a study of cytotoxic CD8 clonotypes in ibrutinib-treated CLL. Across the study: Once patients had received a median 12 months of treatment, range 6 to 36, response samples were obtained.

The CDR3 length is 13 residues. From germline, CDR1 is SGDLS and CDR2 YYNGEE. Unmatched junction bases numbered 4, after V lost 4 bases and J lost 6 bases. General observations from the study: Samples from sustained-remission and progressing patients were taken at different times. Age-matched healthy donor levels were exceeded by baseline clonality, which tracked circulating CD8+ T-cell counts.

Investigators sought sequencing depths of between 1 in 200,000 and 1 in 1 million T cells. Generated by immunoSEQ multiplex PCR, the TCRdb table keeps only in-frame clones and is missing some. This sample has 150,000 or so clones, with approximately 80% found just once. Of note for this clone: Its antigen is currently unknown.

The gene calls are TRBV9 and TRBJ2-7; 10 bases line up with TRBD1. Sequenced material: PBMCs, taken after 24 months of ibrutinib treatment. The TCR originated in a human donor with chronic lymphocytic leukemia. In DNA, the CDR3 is TGTGCCAGCAGCCTGGACAGGGGGTTCGAGCAGTACTTC. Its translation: CASSLDRGFEQYF.